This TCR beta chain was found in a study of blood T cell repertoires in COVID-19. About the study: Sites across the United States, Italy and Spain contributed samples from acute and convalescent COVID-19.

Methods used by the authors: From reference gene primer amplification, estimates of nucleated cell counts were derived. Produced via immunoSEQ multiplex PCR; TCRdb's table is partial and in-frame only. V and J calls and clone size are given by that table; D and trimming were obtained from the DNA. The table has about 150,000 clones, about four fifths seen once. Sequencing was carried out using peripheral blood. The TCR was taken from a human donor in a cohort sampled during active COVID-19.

CDR3 sequence: CASTLGAGRGTEAFF. CDR3 sequence (DNA): TGTGCCAGCACCCTGGGGGCAGGGAGGGGAACTGAAGCTTTCTTT. This chain joins TRBV27 and TRBJ1-1; maybe TRBD1 (6 bases). Germline V gene lookup returns CDR1 MNHEY and CDR2 SMNVEV (reference sequence). V dropped 7 bases and J dropped 5 bases, with 20 bases sitting between them. The CDR3 is 15 amino acids.